These 26 T cell receptor beta chains came from one sample sequenced in a study of T cells after somatic rescue of genetic block. Libraries were prepared by immunoSEQ multiplex PCR; TCRdb keeps only in-frame clonotypes and omits some of them. The data hold approximately 15,000 clones, with about 70% observed a single time. The sample consisted of peripheral blood mononuclear cells (PBMCs). Receptor source: a man aged 18-30 years.

The chain joins TRBV5-5 to TRBJ2-5, with TRBD2 identical over 8 bases. The CDR3 is 16 residues long. The ends lost 4 bases at V and 2 bases at J; junction bases unmatched: 10. Germline V gene lookup returns CDR1 SGHKS and CDR2 YYEKEE (reference sequence). CDR3: CASSPGAGGHQETQYF. The CDR3 region has the DNA TGTGCCAGCAGCCCGGGTGCGGGGGGCCATCAAGAGACCCAGTACTTC.

This clone appeared a few times. Here the CDR3 reads CASSLQGSYNEQFF. In DNA, the CDR3 is TGCGCCAGCAGCTTGCAGGGATCCTACAATGAGCAGTTCTTC. The rearrangement uses TRBV5-1 and TRBJ2-1, with D perhaps TRBD1 (5 bases). V lost 1 base and J 1 base, leaving 6 bases between the germline ends. The CDR3 covers 14 residues. Germline V gives CDR1 SGHRS, CDR2 YFSETQ. The whole variable domain, filled in from reference TRBV5-1 and TRBJ2-1, reads KAGVTQTPRYLIKTRGQQVTLSCSPISGHRSVSWYQQTPGQGLQFLFEYFSETQRNKGNFPGRFSGRQFSNSRSEMNVSTLELGDSALYLCASSLQGSYNEQFFGPGTRLTVL.

V gene TRBV7-3 combines with J gene TRBJ2-6, with 7 bases matching TRBD1. After removal of 8 bases from V and 0 bases from J, the junction contained 10 bases not matched to a gene. CDR3 size: 17 residues. Germline CDR1 is SGHTA and CDR2 is FQGTGA. CDR3 bases: TGTGCCAGCCAGGGGGTCAGGGGTAGCTCTGGGGCCAACGTCCTGACTTTC. This codes for CASQGVRGSSGANVLTF.

About this clone: Just one base apart from a much larger clone, this may be a read error. The CDR3 bases are TGTGCCAACAGTTACTCGACAGATGAAGCTTTCTTT. Translated, it gives CANSYSTDEAFF. The chain recombines TRBV6-6 with TRBJ1-1; D is possibly TRBD1 (5 bases). CDR1 and CDR2 (germline): MNHNY, SVGAGI (reference sequence). The CDR3 is 12 residues long.

The rearrangement links TRBV11-3 to TRBJ2-3; 10 bases align to TRBD2. The germline V gene encodes CDR1 SGHNT and CDR2 YENEEA. The CDR3 spans 15 residues. Trimming took 4 bases from V and 1 from J; bases not matched to a gene: 2. Here the CDR3 reads CASSSGTSGTDTQYF. The CDR3 DNA reads as TGTGCCAGCAGCTCGGGGACTAGCGGCACAGATACGCAGTATTTT.

The chain employs TRBV9 and TRBJ2-5; D might be TRBD1 (5 bases). The V end was cut by 2 bases, the J end by 1 base, with 12 bases between. The CDR3 contains 15 residues. Per germline, CDR1 SGDLS and CDR2 YYNGEE. CDR3 region: CASSVDSLPQETQYF. For the CDR3, the DNA is TGTGCCAGCAGCGTTGACAGCTTGCCCCAAGAGACCCAGTACTTC. The entire variable domain, with the rest obtained from reference TRBV9 and TRBJ2-5, is as follows: DSGVTQTPKHLITATGQRVTLRCSPRSGDLSVYWYQQSLDQGLQFLIQYYNGEERAKGNILERFSAQQFPDLHSELNLSSLELGDSALYFCASSVDSLPQETQYFGPGTRLLVL.

This chain uses TRBV29-1 with TRBJ2-3, with D possibly being TRBD1 (6 bases). CDR1 and CDR2 (germline): SQVTM, ANQGSEA. The CDR3 spans 13 residues. Between the trimmed V and J ends, which lost 6 bases and 3 bases, there was a span of 13 bases. The CDR3 region has the DNA TGCAGCGTCGACGTACAGGGAACAGATACGCAGTATTTT. Its protein is CSVDVQGTDTQYF.

The rearrangement links TRBV11-2 to TRBJ2-4; D unclear. With 3 bases removed from V and 3 bases from J, the gap between germline ends came to 9 bases. From germline, CDR1 is SGHAT and CDR2 FQNNGV. The CDR3 loop spans 14 amino acids. CDR3 sequence: CASSLDSYKNIQYF. The CDR3 region has the DNA TGTGCCAGCAGCTTGGATAGTTACAAAAACATTCAGTACTTC.

The V gene is TRBV2, the J gene TRBJ2-2; D is possibly TRBD2 (5 bases). V dropped 6 bases and J dropped 2 bases, with 13 bases sitting between them. Germline lookup yields CDR1 SNHLY and CDR2 FYNNEI. This CDR3 contains 15 residues. This CDR3 reads CASSVWTGNTGELFF. The CDR3 region has the DNA TGTGCCAGCAGCGTATGGACGGGAAACACCGGGGAGCTGTTTTTT. The whole variable domain, filled in from reference TRBV2 and TRBJ2-2, reads EPEVTQTPSHQVTQMGQEVILRCVPISNHLYFYWYRQILGQKVEFLVSFYNNEISEKSEIFDDQFSVERPDGSNFTLKIRSTKLEDSAMYFCASSVWTGNTGELFFGEGSRLTVL.

This chain uses TRBV29-1 with TRBJ2-3; 10 bases line up with TRBD2. CDR3 size: 16 residues. V lost 0 bases and J lost 5; bases outside the gene matches: 8. Germline CDR1 reads SQVTM; CDR2 reads ANQGSEA. Here the CDR3 reads CSVEERSGGARDTQYF. The CDR3 nucleotides read TGCAGCGTTGAAGAAAGGAGCGGGGGGGCCAGAGATACGCAGTATTTT.

The V call is TRBV6-1, the J call TRBJ1-2; no firm D call. Between the trimmed V and J ends, which lost 6 bases and 1 base, there was a span of 9 bases. The CDR3 runs to 13 residues. Germline CDR1 and CDR2: MNHNS and SASEGT. CDR3 loop: CASRLTVNYGYTF. The DNA of the CDR3 is TGTGCCAGCAGATTGACCGTTAACTATGGCTACACCTTC.

The gene calls are TRBV19 and TRBJ1-6, with TRBD1 as a possible D gene (6 bases). The germline V and J ends were trimmed by 3 bases and 10 bases, with 19 bases remaining between them. The CDR3 is made up of 16 amino acids. Per germline, CDR1 LNHDA and CDR2 SQIVND (reference sequence). The CDR3 reads CASSMGAQTGGSPLHF. DNA of the CDR3: TGTGCCAGTAGTATGGGTGCCCAGACAGGAGGCTCACCCCTCCACTTT.

The rearrangement links TRBV11-3 to TRBJ2-5; the D gene is possibly TRBD1 (5 bases). The CDR3 spans 13 residues. V lost 5 bases and J lost 1, with 8 bases in between. The germline gives CDR1 SGHNT, CDR2 YENEEA. The CDR3 coding sequence is TGTGCCAGCAGCCGCCAGGGCCAAGAGACCCAGTACTTC. It specifies CASSRQGQETQYF. The full variable domain, its missing parts supplied by reference TRBV11-3 and TRBJ2-5, is EAGVVQSPRYKIIEKKQPVAFWCNPISGHNTLYWYLQNLGQGPELLIRYENEEAVDDSQLPKDRFSAERLKGVDSTLKIQPAELGDSAVYLCASSRQGQETQYFGPGTRLLVL.

This clone appeared a few times. The chain joins TRBV18 to TRBJ1-2; 8 bases line up with TRBD1. V shed 4 bases and J 7 bases; nucleotides not matched to a gene: 14. The germline V gene has CDR1 KGHSH and CDR2 LQKENI. The CDR3 length is 16 residues. The CDR3 nucleotides read TGTGCCAGCTCACTCGTCGGAGGGCAGGGGGCTTTTGGCTACACCTTC. Its translation: CASSLVGGQGAFGYTF.

The rearrangement joins TRBV6-5 to TRBJ1-2, with D possibly TRBD1 on 6 matching bases. V gave up 0 bases and J gave up 5 bases, with 13 bases separating them. The CDR3 loop spans 15 amino acids. In germline, CDR1 is MNHEY, CDR2 SVGAGI. CDR3 nucleotides: TGTGCCAGCAGTTACTCTCGGAAGGGGGTGTATGGCTACACCTTC. This sequence encodes CASSYSRKGVYGYTF.

This chain uses TRBV5-1 with TRBJ1-3, with TRBD1 as a possible D gene (5 bases). The germline CDR1 and CDR2 sequences are SGHRS and YFSETQ. This CDR3 region has 13 residues. Between the trimmed V and J ends, which lost 3 bases and 4 bases, there was a span of 8 bases. The CDR3: CASSWDGGNTIYF. As DNA, the CDR3 is TGCGCCAGCAGCTGGGACGGCGGAAACACCATATATTTT.

CDR3 coding DNA: TGTGCCAGCAGCTTTCCGGGAAACACCATATATTTT. This encodes CASSFPGNTIYF. V usage is TRBV7-8 and J usage is TRBJ1-3; D is unresolved. The germline V gene has CDR1 SGHVS and CDR2 FQNEAQ. V was trimmed by 3 bases and J by 4 bases, leaving 4 bases between them. The CDR3 is 12 amino acids.

With respect to this clone: The same CDR3 can be traced to other DNA sequences in this sample. The rearrangement links TRBV4-1 to TRBJ2-3; TRBD1 or TRBD2 may be the D gene (5 bases each). V lost 0 bases and J lost 5, with 15 bases in between. Germline lookup yields CDR1 MGHRA and CDR2 YSYEKL. The CDR3 is 16 residues long. The CDR3 region has the DNA TGCGCCAGCAGCCAAGATGGCAGGGCGAGGGGAGATACGCAGTATTTT. This codes for CASSQDGRARGDTQYF.

The J gene is TRBJ2-1, the V gene TRBV10-3; the D gene could be TRBD1 or TRBD2 (5 bases each). Trimming took off 3 bases at V and 0 bases at J, with 15 bases between the two ends. The CDR3 extends over 17 amino acids. The V gene's germline CDR1 is ENHRY and CDR2 SYGVKD. CDR3 protein: CAISDPPGRGSYNEQFF. The CDR3 coding sequence is TGTGCCATCAGTGATCCCCCGGGACGGGGCTCCTACAATGAGCAGTTCTTC.

By share, this clone ranks as medium-sized (0.01 to 0.1%). The genes are TRBV5-1 and TRBJ2-5; D may be TRBD2 (5 bases). V lost 1 base to trimming and J lost 1 base, with 20 bases between them. This CDR3 has 18 residues. Per germline, CDR1 SGHRS and CDR2 YFSETQ. CDR3 DNA sequence: TGCGCCAGCAGCTTGACCCCGGATATGTCAGGACTCCAAGAGACCCAGTACTTC. It is translated as CASSLTPDMSGLQETQYF.

This clone was observed once. The gene calls are TRBV18 and TRBJ2-7, with 7 bases that match TRBD2. After removal of 2 bases from V and 0 bases from J, the junction contained 4 bases not matched to a gene. The germline V gene has CDR1 KGHSH and CDR2 LQKENI. This CDR3 contains 15 residues. In DNA, the CDR3 is TGTGCCAGCTCACCAGGGGGGGTAGGCTCCTACGAGCAGTACTTC. The encoded protein is CASSPGGVGSYEQYF. Full variable domain (missing parts from reference TRBV18 and TRBJ2-7): NAGVMQNPRHLVRRRGQEARLRCSPMKGHSHVYWYRQLPEEGLKFMVYLQKENIIDESGMPKERFSAEFPKEGPSILRIQQVVRGDSAAYFCASSPGGVGSYEQYFGPGTRLTVT.

V gene TRBV28 combines with J gene TRBJ1-1, with unresolved D. The V end lost 4 bases, the J end lost 7 bases, and 10 bases lay between the germline ends. This CDR3 is 12 amino acids long. Germline CDR1 reads MDHEN; CDR2 reads SYDVKM. As DNA, the CDR3 is TGTGCCAGCAGTTACGGTTACGGTGAAGCTTTCTTT. It translates to CASSYGYGEAFF.

On this clone itself: Because the CDR3's place on the DNA is in doubt, the DNA is left out and the CDR3 is given as listed by TCRdb. CDR3 residues: CASSISFGTGANGELFF. The chain links TRBV21-1 to TRBJ2-2; the DNA was not used to check the table's D call, TRBD1. TRBV21-1 constitutes a pseudogene. The CDR3 is 17 residues long, ends included.

The V call is TRBV5-8, the J call TRBJ1-1, with D hard to call. CDR1 is SGHTS, CDR2 YDEGEE, per germline. V was pared by 3 bases and J by 0 bases, with 12 bases between. This CDR3 contains 15 residues. Here the CDR3 reads CASSSPGSMNTEAFF. The CDR3, as DNA: TGTGCCAGCAGCTCCCCAGGTTCCATGAACACTGAAGCTTTCTTT.

J is TRBJ1-1 and V is TRBV5-6, with 7 bases identical to TRBD1. Germline V gene sequence: CDR1 SGHDT, CDR2 YYEEEE. There are 15 residues in the CDR3. The trim removed 3 bases at V and 4 bases at J, leaving 9 bases unmatched. CDR3 in amino acids: CASSSRGGYLTEAFF. The DNA for the CDR3 is TGTGCCAGCAGCTCCAGAGGGGGCTACCTCACTGAAGCTTTCTTT.

The V call is TRBV27, the J call TRBJ1-4; TRBD1 matches 9 bases. The V gene end was trimmed by 5 bases and the J gene end by 0 bases; junction bases not matched to a gene: 10. In germline, CDR1 is MNHEY, CDR2 SMNVEV (reference sequence). This CDR3 is 18 amino acids long. CDR3 sequence (DNA): TGTGCCAGCAGTAAGGGGACAGGGCAAGTAGCAACTAATGAAAAACTGTTTTTT. Translated: CASSKGTGQVATNEKLFF. Variable domain in full (rest from reference TRBV27 and TRBJ1-4): EAQVTQNPRYLITVTGKKLTVTCSQNMNHEYMSWYRQDPGLGLRQIYYSMNVEVTDKGDVPEGYKVSRKEKRNFPLILESPSPNQTSLYFCASSKGTGQVATNEKLFFGSGTQLSVL.